The 4 T cell receptor beta chains in this list originate from one sample, sequenced in a study of T-cell reconstitution after alpha-beta-depleted transplantation in children. The authors prepared the TCRbeta library with unique molecular identifiers. MiXCR, applied by TCRdb to the PCR reads, yields one record per CDR3 protein. The sample comprises 260,000 or so distinct CDR3 sequences, 9.5% to 15% of which are singletons, and roughly 2.8% rests with the top ten. The sequencing used PBMCs from the stem cell graft donor, collected from the stem cell graft. The receptors stem from a human donor who donated a stem cell graft to a child with acute lymphoblastic leukemia.

This clonotype has ten or more counts. This chain connects TRBV28 to TRBJ1-1, with a tentative D call TRBD1 (5 bases). The CDR3 runs to 13 residues. Trimming cost V 3 bases and J 7 bases, with 12 bases left between them. The germline V gene encodes CDR1 MDHEN and CDR2 SYDVKM. The CDR3 loop reads CASSFEAGLEAFF. The CDR3 nucleotides read TGTGCCAGCAGTTTCGAGGCAGGGCTTGAAGCTTTCTTT.

The chain uses TRBV20-1 and TRBJ2-3; 8 bases map to TRBD1. This CDR3 contains 13 residues. Germline trimming cut 6 bases from V and 4 bases from J; bases unmatched to any gene: 6. Per germline, CDR1 DFQATT and CDR2 SNEGSKA (reference sequence). CDR3 bases: TGCAGTGCCCCGGGACAGGTTTCAGATACGCAGTATTTT. Translating gives CSAPGQVSDTQYF.

This clonotype was observed at least ten times. V is TRBV6-2 or TRBV6-3 and J is TRBJ1-1, with 8 bases aligning to TRBD1. CDR1 is MNHEY, CDR2 SVGEGT, per germline. The CDR3 covers 15 residues. V trimming: 2 bases; J trimming: 5 bases; junction bases outside the gene matches: 7. The CDR3 region is CASSYQGAGRTEAFF. The CDR3 DNA follows: TGTGCCAGCAGTTACCAGGGGGCAGGGCGGACTGAAGCTTTCTTT.

This clonotype was recorded many times. This chain links TRBV12-3 or TRBV12-4 with TRBJ2-7, with D tentatively TRBD1 or TRBD2 (5 bases each). This CDR3 comprises 14 residues. With 1 base removed from V and 7 bases from J, the gap between germline ends came to 14 bases. In nucleotides, the CDR3 is TGTGCCAGCAGTTTAGAAGCTTGGGGGACGGAGCAGTACTTC. It encodes CASSLEAWGTEQYF.